This entry lists 9 T cell receptor beta chains sequenced from one sample in a study of regulatory T cells in long-lasting Graves disease. Arm-PCR of CDR3 regions and iRepertoire HTBI primers were used to build TCR beta libraries. Via MiXCR, TCRdb re-called the multiplex PCR reads, giving one row per CDR3 protein. The table shows hundreds of thousands of distinct CDR3 sequences, with 25% to 30% occurring only once. This sample's time point: persistent/refractory GD, antithyroid drugs over 5 years with positive TRAb. TCR sequences were obtained from RNA taken from PBMCs. Sequenced here: peripheral blood mononuclear cells (PBMCs), sampled when the disease was refractory, from a patient treated with antithyroid drugs. The receptors were gathered from a female donor with Graves disease.

The chain employs TRBV20-1 and TRBJ2-3; D uncertain. V was trimmed by 5 bases and J by 2 bases, leaving 5 bases between them. From germline, CDR1 is DFQATT and CDR2 SNEGSKA (reference sequence). CDR3 size: 11 residues. For the CDR3, the DNA is TGCAGTGCTGCCTACACAGATACGCAGTATTTT. As protein: CSAAYTDTQYF.

This clonotype came up a few times. CDR3: CSARDPTSPSSYEQYF. CDR3 DNA sequence: TGCAGTGCTAGAGACCCCACTAGCCCAAGCTCCTACGAGCAGTACTTC. V is TRBV20-1 and J is TRBJ2-7; possibly TRBD2 for D (6 bases). Trimming cost V 0 bases and J 0 bases, with 15 bases left between them. The CDR3 extends over 16 amino acids. CDR1 is DFQATT and CDR2 is SNEGSKA in the germline V gene (reference sequence).

V gene TRBV4-1 combines with J gene TRBJ2-5, with D perhaps TRBD1 or TRBD2 (5 bases each). Germline V lookup: CDR1 MGHRA, CDR2 YSYEKL. This CDR3 has 16 amino acids. Between the trimmed V and J ends, which lost 0 bases and 2 bases, there was a span of 13 bases. CDR3 sequence: CASSQEGTGRQETQYF. The CDR3 nucleotides are TGCGCCAGCAGCCAAGAGGGGACGGGACGGCAAGAGACCCAGTACTTC.

In this sample, this clonotype turned up a few times. The rearrangement uses TRBV6-1 and TRBJ1-1; perhaps TRBD1 as D (5 bases). Germline CDR1 is MNHNS and CDR2 is SASEGT. This CDR3 is built from 11 residues. V was clipped by 8 bases and J by 9 bases, with 13 bases between them. The CDR3 coding sequence is TGTGCCAGCTTTGTTGGGGGAAAAGCTTTCTTT. This gives the protein CASFVGGKAFF.

Worth noting for this clonotype: Lacking the conserved final phenylalanine or tryptophan, this CDR3 likely reflects a read error. The rearrangement links TRBV3-1 to TRBJ2-7; weak D call: TRBD1 (5 bases). Germline-derived CDR1 and CDR2 are LGHDT and YNNKEL (reference sequence). V dropped 2 bases and J dropped 3 bases, with 11 bases sitting between them. CDR3 size: 14 residues. In nucleotides, the CDR3 is TGTGCCAGCAGCCAAAAGGGGTCCCTCTACGAGCAGTACCTC. It is translated as CASSQKGSLYEQYL.

This rearrangement joins TRBV3-1 to TRBJ2-2, with 10 bases that match TRBD1. V lost 0 bases to trimming and J lost 5 bases; unmatched junction nucleotides: 12. From germline, CDR1 is LGHDT and CDR2 YNNKEL (reference sequence). This CDR3 has 19 residues. In DNA, the CDR3 is TGTGCCAGCAGCCAAGAGTCTCCGGGACAGGGGAAAAAGACCGGGGAGCTGTTTTTT. Translating gives CASSQESPGQGKKTGELFF.

V gene TRBV20-1 combines with J gene TRBJ1-1; D unclear. Trimming shortened V by 6 bases and J by 0 bases, and 14 bases separated the two germline ends. CDR1 and CDR2 (germline): DFQATT, SNEGSKA (reference sequence). CDR3 size: 14 residues. The CDR3, as DNA: TGCAGTGCCCCGTTTTGGGGAATGAACACTGAAGCTTTCTTT. This translates into CSAPFWGMNTEAFF.

The J gene is TRBJ1-1, the V gene TRBV6-1, with D possibly TRBD1 on 5 matching bases. Trimming removed 6 bases from V and 1 base from J, with 12 bases in between. The CDR3 totals 14 residues. The germline CDR1 and CDR2 sequences are MNHNS and SASEGT. The CDR3 region is CASRKTVSNTEAFF. Here the CDR3 DNA reads TGTGCCAGCAGGAAGACAGTCTCGAACACTGAAGCTTTCTTT.

The chain couples TRBV6-1 to TRBJ2-7; D unresolved. CDR3 length equals 14 residues. The germline V gene encodes CDR1 MNHNS and CDR2 SASEGT. V shed 6 bases and J shed 3 bases, with 15 bases lying between them. The CDR3 region is CASSQTGRYYEQYF. CDR3 sequence (DNA): TGTGCCAGCAGCCAGACCGGACGGTACTACGAGCAGTACTTC.